A selection of T cell receptor beta chains follows, all from one sample in a study of neoadjuvant anti-PD-1 for oral cavity cancer. Sequenced by immunoSEQ multiplex PCR; TCRdb stores in-frame clones only, minus some. The repertoire holds about 68,000 clones, about 88% seen once, with nearly 3.5% in the top ten. The specimen was PBMCs, collected after nivolumab (anti-PD-1) treatment. Receptors originate from a person aged 40 to 85 with oral cavity squamous cell carcinoma. CDR3s include the opening cysteine and the closing phenylalanine or tryptophan. The order of the fields is clone size, D gene, J gene, V gene, CDR3 protein, CDR3 DNA. The D gene is left open where the match is weak. Rows may omit the clone size; those that give it use once, few, many or a size class.

-,-,TRBJ2-7,TRBV7-8,CASSKGPAGEQYF,TGTGCCAGCAGCAAAGGTCCGGCGGGCGAGCAGTACTTC
-,TRBD2,TRBJ2-4,TRBV10-3,CAISEPDVGGGNIQYF,TGTGCCATCAGTGAGCCTGATGTGGGGGGGGGAAACATTCAGTACTTC
-,-,TRBJ2-1,TRBV11-3,CASSYTGTNEQFF,TGTGCCAGCAGCTACACAGGAACCAATGAGCAGTTCTTC
-,-,TRBJ1-4,TRBV28,CASNQGLREKLFF,TGTGCCAGCAACCAGGGACTGAGGGAAAAACTGTTTTTT
once,-,TRBJ2-7,TRBV11-2,CASRPAGPTGQYF,TGTGCCAGCAGGCCCGCGGGTCCTACGGGGCAGTACTTC
-,TRBD2,TRBJ2-1,TRBV4-1,CASSQDRTAGSGRPNEQFF,TGCGCCAGCAGCCAAGATCGGACAGCTGGTAGCGGGAGGCCCAATGAGCAGTTCTTC
-,TRBD1,TRBJ1-4,TRBV5-6,CASSLTGEANEKLFF,TGTGCCAGCAGCTTGACAGGGGAGGCTAATGAAAAACTGTTTTTT
-,-,TRBJ2-5,TRBV10-3,CAISRGRGETQYF,TGTGCCATCTCCCGGGGCCGAGGAGAGACCCAGTACTTC
-,-,TRBJ1-2,TRBV11-2,CASSLTTGAVNYGYTF,TGTGCCAGCAGCTTAACCACCGGGGCGGTAAACTATGGCTACACCTTC
-,TRBD2,TRBJ2-2,TRBV10-3,CAVDSGGNTGELFF,TGTGCCGTGGACTCGGGGGGGAACACCGGGGAGCTGTTTTTT
few,TRBD1,TRBJ1-2,TRBV5-1,CASSRTGGDYGYTF,TGCGCCAGCAGCAGGACAGGGGGCGACTATGGCTACACCTTC
medium-sized,-,TRBJ2-7,TRBV10-3,CAISESTRSDEQYF,TGTGCCATCAGTGAGTCGACTCGCTCGGACGAGCAGTACTTC
-,-,TRBJ1-2,TRBV19,CASGPLGAANYGYTF,TGTGCCAGTGGTCCCTTGGGGGCAGCTAACTATGGCTACACCTTC
-,TRBD2,TRBJ2-7,TRBV6-5,CASTLSGGGGGEQYF,TGTGCCAGCACCCTATCGGGGGGGGGCGGCGGGGAGCAGTACTTC
-,TRBD1,TRBJ2-5,TRBV7-9,CASSARTGRGQETQYF,TGTGCCAGCAGCGCCCGGACAGGCCGAGGGCAAGAGACCCAGTACTTC
few,-,TRBJ2-7,TRBV25-1,CATRGDSYEQYF,TGTGCTACCCGCGGGGACTCCTACGAGCAGTACTTC
-,-,TRBJ1-3,TRBV9,CASSVAPSSGNTIYF,TGTGCCAGCAGCGTAGCGCCGAGCTCTGGAAACACCATATATTTT
-,-,TRBJ2-1,TRBV28,CASKEVARTYNEQFF,TGTGCCAGCAAGGAAGTAGCCCGCACCTACAATGAGCAGTTCTTC
-,-,TRBJ2-7,TRBV6-5,CASRPPGVPQYEQYF,TGTGCCAGCAGACCCCCCGGGGTTCCTCAATACGAGCAGTACTTC
-,-,TRBJ1-4,TRBV5-1,CASSGGDATNEKLFF,TGCGCCAGCTCTGGAGGCGATGCAACTAATGAAAAACTGTTTTTT
-,TRBD1,TRBJ2-1,TRBV9,CASSVEDRLNEQFF,TGTGCCAGCAGCGTAGAGGACAGGCTCAATGAGCAGTTCTTC
once,-,TRBJ1-2,TRBV28,CASSPGGYGYTF,TGTGCCAGCAGTCCCGGGGGCTATGGCTACACCTTC
-,-,TRBJ1-1,TRBV14,CASSQDWRPEAFF,TGTGCCAGCAGCCAAGATTGGCGGCCTGAAGCTTTCTTT
-,TRBD1,TRBJ1-1,TRBV7-6,CASSPQSPGQGAFTEAFF,TGTGCCAGCAGCCCTCAATCACCAGGACAGGGGGCTTTCACTGAAGCTTTCTTT
once,TRBD2,TRBJ2-3,TRBV2,CASSGLAAGDTQYF,TGTGCCAGCAGTGGACTAGCGGCGGGAGATACGCAGTATTTT
-,TRBD2,TRBJ2-5,TRBV5-6,CASTGLAGAETQYF,TGTGCCAGCACCGGACTAGCGGGAGCGGAGACCCAGTACTTC
-,-,TRBJ2-2,TRBV5-1,CASSATFTGELFF,TGCGCCAGCAGCGCTACTTTCACCGGGGAGCTGTTTTTT
-,-,TRBJ1-2,TRBV6-1,CASSDANYGYTF,TGTGCCAGCAGTGACGCTAACTATGGCTACACCTTC
-,TRBD2,TRBJ2-5,TRBV14,CASSRQTSGETQYF,TGTGCCAGCAGCCGTCAGACTAGCGGGGAGACCCAGTACTTC
-,TRBD2,TRBJ2-1,TRBV7-6,CASSLAQAGGYNEQFF,TGTGCCAGCAGCTTAGCGCAAGCGGGAGGGTACAATGAGCAGTTCTTC
-,TRBD1,TRBJ1-4,TRBV29-1,CSVEWGSRTGRNEKLFF,TGCAGCGTTGAATGGGGATCGAGGACAGGGCGTAATGAAAAACTGTTTTTT
-,TRBD1,TRBJ2-3,TRBV5-4,CASSLGQGSTQYF,TGTGCCAGCAGCCTAGGACAGGGATCCACGCAGTATTTT
-,TRBD1,TRBJ1-4,TRBV19,CASSRQGNEKLFF,TGTGCCAGTAGTAGACAGGGGAATGAAAAACTGTTTTTT
-,-,TRBJ2-1,TRBV7-3,CASSLDYINEQFF,TGTGCCAGCAGCTTAGACTATATAAATGAGCAGTTCTTC
-,TRBD1,TRBJ2-2,TRBV11-2,CASSLAGTGGRNTGELFF,TGTGCCAGCAGCTTAGCAGGGACAGGGGGTAGAAACACCGGGGAGCTGTTTTTT
-,-,TRBJ2-1,TRBV13,CASSQQYNEQFF,TGTGCCAGCAGCCAACAGTACAATGAGCAGTTCTTC
-,TRBD1,TRBJ1-5,TRBV4-1,CASSQDRTGYEQPQHF,TGCGCCAGCAGCCAAGATCGGACAGGGTATGAGCAGCCCCAGCATTTT
-,-,TRBJ2-7,TRBV28,CASSPPSGQGGYEQYF,TGTGCCAGCAGTCCCCCAAGTGGGCAGGGTGGCTACGAGCAGTACTTC
-,-,TRBJ1-1,TRBV5-5,CASSFPKTITEAFF,TGTGCCAGCAGCTTTCCAAAGACTATCACTGAAGCTTTCTTT
few,TRBD1,TRBJ2-4,TRBV9,CASSVEGQGAKNIQYF,TGTGCCAGCAGCGTAGAGGGACAGGGAGCCAAAAACATTCAGTACTTC
-,-,TRBJ2-7,TRBV7-8,CASSLEGRNLYEQYF,TGTGCCAGCAGCTTAGAAGGGAGGAACCTCTACGAGCAGTACTTC
-,TRBD2,TRBJ2-3,TRBV27,CASSYNVPSGSSTDTQYF,TGTGCCAGCAGTTATAATGTACCTAGCGGGAGTAGCACAGATACGCAGTATTTT
-,-,TRBJ2-7,TRBV20-1,CSAKLYEQYF,TGCAGTGCTAAGCTATACGAGCAGTACTTC
few,TRBD1,TRBJ1-2,TRBV25-1,CASSESGTGGGYTF,TGTGCCAGCAGTGAATCTGGGACAGGAGGCGGCTACACCTTC
-,-,TRBJ2-7,TRBV29-1,CSVGDNYEQYF,TGCAGCGTTGGGGACAACTACGAGCAGTACTTC
-,-,TRBJ2-5,TRBV11-2,CASELGSRETQYF,TGTGCCAGTGAGTTGGGCTCCCGGGAGACCCAGTACTTC
-,-,TRBJ2-7,TRBV6-6,CASRNGGPPYEQYF,TGTGCCAGCAGAAACGGGGGCCCCCCCTACGAGCAGTACTTC
once,-,TRBJ1-2,TRBV27,CASSPYRTVLGYTF,TGTGCCAGCAGTCCCTACCGGACAGTCTTAGGCTACACCTTC
-,-,TRBJ1-5,TRBV19,CASSIPDYSNQPQHF,TGTGCCAGTAGTATCCCCGACTATAGCAATCAGCCCCAGCATTTT
-,-,TRBJ2-1,TRBV5-1,CASSLGQKGEQFF,TGCGCCAGCAGCTTGGGCCAGAAGGGTGAGCAGTTCTTC
-,-,TRBJ2-4,TRBV10-3,CAIRGWLAFAKNIQYF,TGTGCCATCAGGGGGTGGCTAGCCTTTGCCAAAAACATTCAGTACTTC
-,TRBD1,TRBJ2-1,TRBV5-4,CASSLGTGQASSYNEQFF,TGTGCCAGCTCGTTGGGAACTGGACAGGCGAGCTCCTACAATGAGCAGTTCTTC
-,-,TRBJ1-1,TRBV5-1,CASSFGGAEAFF,TGCGCCAGCAGCTTTGGGGGCGCTGAAGCTTTCTTT
-,-,TRBJ1-2,TRBV2,CASSEISYGYTF,TGTGCCAGCAGTGAAATCTCCTATGGCTACACCTTC
-,TRBD1,TRBJ1-1,TRBV6-1,CASRNRGGGNTEAFF,TGTGCCAGCAGAAACAGGGGAGGTGGGAACACTGAAGCTTTCTTT